This TCR beta chain was found in a study of T cell responses to AZD1222 COVID-19 vaccine. General study points: Donors were largely white British and mainly female; clonal diversity was possibly underestimated.

TCRdb's table, derived via immunoSEQ multiplex PCR, lists solely in-frame clones and lacks some. The sample consists of nearly 200,000 clones, approximately 93% of them appearing once. Worth noting for this clone: What it binds is unknown.

The CDR3 totals 12 residues. With 11 bases removed from V and 3 bases from J, the gap between germline ends came to 14 bases. The V gene's germline CDR1 is WNHNN and CDR2 SYGVQD (reference sequence). This clonotype was obtained from an adult who received the AZD1222 COVID-19 vaccine. Specimen: peripheral blood, collected 28 days after the second AZD1222 dose. This chain joins TRBV10-1 and TRBJ2-7; perhaps TRBD2 as D (6 bases). The CDR3 region is CAGGAGHYEQYF. CDR3 DNA sequence: TGCGCCGGAGGGGCAGGGCACTACGAGCAGTACTTC.